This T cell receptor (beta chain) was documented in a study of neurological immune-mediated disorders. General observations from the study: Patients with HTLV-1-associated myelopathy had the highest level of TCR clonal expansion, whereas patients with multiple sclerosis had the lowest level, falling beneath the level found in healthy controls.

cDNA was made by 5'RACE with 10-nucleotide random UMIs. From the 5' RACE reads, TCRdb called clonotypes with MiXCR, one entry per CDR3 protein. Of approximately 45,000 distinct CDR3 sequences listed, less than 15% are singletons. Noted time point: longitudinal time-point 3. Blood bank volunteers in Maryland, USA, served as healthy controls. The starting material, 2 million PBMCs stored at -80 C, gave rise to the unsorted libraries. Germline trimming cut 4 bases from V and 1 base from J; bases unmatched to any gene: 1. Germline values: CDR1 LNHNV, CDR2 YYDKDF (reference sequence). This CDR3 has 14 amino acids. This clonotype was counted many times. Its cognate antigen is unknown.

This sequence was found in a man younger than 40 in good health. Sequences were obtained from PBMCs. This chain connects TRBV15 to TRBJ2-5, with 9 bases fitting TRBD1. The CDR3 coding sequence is TGTGCCACCAGCAAGGACAGGGGCCAAGAGACCCAGTACTTC. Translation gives CATSKDRGQETQYF.